The clone carrying this T cell receptor beta chain has a handful of counts. What it binds is unknown. The entry originates in a study of molecular identifiers for immune sequencing clone quantification. Germline loops: CDR1 LNHDA, CDR2 SQIVND (reference sequence). The CDR3 loop spans 15 amino acids. The ends lost 3 bases at V and 1 base at J; junction bases unmatched: 4. Generation of bulk TCR libraries relied on previously described methods and listed TCR primers. TCRdb reprocessed the PCR reads via MiXCR and lists one record per CDR3 protein. The table shows about 320,000 distinct CDR3 sequences, with around a fifth occurring only once. Notes on the study in general: Over 99% of CMV-specific effector molecules, but under 1% of naive ones, were in clones above 20 copies.

The sequencing sample was made of naive CD8+ T cells from blood, with Jurkat cell RNA spiked in. This sample's subset: FACS-sorted CD8+CD4-CCR7+CD45RA+ naive T cells. The chain is built from TRBV19 and TRBJ2-7; 9 nucleotides line up with TRBD1. The receptor comes from a human donor in good health. Some libraries in this study had Jurkat cell RNA spiked in. This CDR3 reads CASSMGQGVSYEQYF. The CDR3, as DNA: TGTGCCAGTAGTATGGGACAGGGTGTATCCTACGAGCAGTACTTC. Using reference TRBV19 and TRBJ2-7 for the parts outside the CDR3, the full variable domain is DGGITQSPKYLFRKEGQNVTLSCEQNLNHDAMYWYRQDPGQGLRLIYYSQIVNDFQKGDIAEGYSVSREKKESFPLTVTSAQKNPTAFYLCASSMGQGVSYEQYFGPGTRLTVT.